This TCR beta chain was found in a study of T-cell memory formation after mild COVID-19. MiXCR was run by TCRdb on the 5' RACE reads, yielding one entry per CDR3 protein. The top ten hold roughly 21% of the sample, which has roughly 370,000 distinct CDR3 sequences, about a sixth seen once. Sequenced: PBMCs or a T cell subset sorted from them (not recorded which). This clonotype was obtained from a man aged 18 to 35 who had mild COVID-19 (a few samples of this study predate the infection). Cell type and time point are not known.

CDR3 residues: CASSLGQPLWEQFF. CDR3 in DNA: TGTGCCAGCAGCCTGGGACAGCCTCTTTGGGAGCAGTTCTTC. This rearrangement joins TRBV11-3 to TRBJ2-1, with TRBD1 matching 7 bases. Looked up from germline, CDR1 is SGHNT and CDR2 is YENEEA. V was clipped by 5 bases and J by 10 bases; unmatched bases: 11. This CDR3 is built from 14 residues.